A selection of T cell receptor beta chains follows, all from one sample in a study of PD-1 blockade in classical Hodgkin lymphoma. Clones were sequenced by immunoSEQ multiplex PCR, and TCRdb holds only the in-frame ones, with some missing. The table shows 15,000 to 20,000 clones, with roughly 63% occurring only once. The material was peripheral blood mononuclear cells (PBMCs), obtained before the second cycle of nivolumab. The source is a human donor with classical Hodgkin lymphoma. Both conserved end residues are part of each CDR3. Each record gives: CDR3 DNA, CDR3 protein, V gene, D gene, clone size, J gene. A D gene is named only where the DNA matches it firmly. Size tells how often a clone was seen (once, few, many) or the class of an expanded clone, and some rows leave it out.

TGTGCCAGCAGCTTAGGTGGGGGGCTGGAGACCCAGTACTTC | CASSLGGGLETQYF | TRBV13 | NA | NA | TRBJ2-5
TGTGCCAGCAGTTACTCGGGAGGCTCCCGATATGGCTACACCTTC | CASSYSGGSRYGYTF | TRBV6-6 | NA | NA | TRBJ1-2
TGTGCCAGCAGTTTTCCAGGGGCCCGCGGTCCCCAGCATTTT | CASSFPGARGPQHF | TRBV28 | NA | NA | TRBJ1-5
TGTGCCAGCAGCGTAGAGGACCTACGGGGAGGGGACAATGAGCAGTTCTTC | CASSVEDLRGGDNEQFF | TRBV9 | TRBD2 | NA | TRBJ2-1
TGTGCCAGCAGTTTAGAAACTAGCGGGCGGAACACCGGGGAGCTGTTTTTT | CASSLETSGRNTGELFF | TRBV28 | TRBD2 | NA | TRBJ2-2
TGTGCCAGCATATGGGGGAGGGAAGCTTTCTTT | CASIWGREAFF | TRBV6-1 | NA | few | TRBJ1-1
TGTGCCACCTCACACGGGAATCAGCCCCAGCATTTT | CATSHGNQPQHF | TRBV19 | NA | few | TRBJ1-5
TGTGCCAGCAGCTTAGATCAAACTAGCGGGAGGTACAATGAGCAGTTCTTC | CASSLDQTSGRYNEQFF | TRBV11-3 | TRBD2 | medium-sized | TRBJ2-1
TGTGCCAGCTCACCGGAGAGGACAGCCTACGAGCAGTACTTC | CASSPERTAYEQYF | TRBV18 | NA | few | TRBJ2-7
TGTGCCAGCAGTTACAGGGAGAACTTCTATGGCTACACCTTC | CASSYRENFYGYTF | TRBV6-5 | NA | NA | TRBJ1-2
TGTGCCAGCAGTACGGGACTAGCGTTGTCCTACAATGAGCAGTTCTTC | CASSTGLALSYNEQFF | TRBV27 | TRBD2 | few | TRBJ2-1
TGTGCCAGCAAGTCGGTAATCTCCTACAATGAGCAGTTCTTC | CASKSVISYNEQFF | TRBV2 | NA | few | TRBJ2-1
TGCGCCAGCAGCTTGGGTCAGGGAAGCACAGATACGCAGTATTTT | CASSLGQGSTDTQYF | TRBV5-1 | NA | NA | TRBJ2-3
TGTGCCAGCAGCTACAGCGGGAGGGGAACCTACGAGCAGTACTTC | CASSYSGRGTYEQYF | TRBV5-4 | TRBD2 | NA | TRBJ2-7
TGTGCCAGCAGCTTAGGACCAGGGACAGGGGGCGATCAGCCCCAGCATTTT | CASSLGPGTGGDQPQHF | TRBV11-2 | TRBD1 | NA | TRBJ1-5
TGTGCCAGAATACCTGGCCCTCAGAACACTGAAGCTTTCTTT | CARIPGPQNTEAFF | TRBV5-3 | NA | NA | TRBJ1-1
TGCGCCAGCAGTCAATTGGCCAGGGGAAGCTCTGGAAACACCATATATTTT | CASSQLARGSSGNTIYF | TRBV23-1 | NA | NA | TRBJ1-3
TGTGCCAGCAGATCCCTTGACTCGACAGGGAACTATGGCTACACCTTC | CASRSLDSTGNYGYTF | TRBV27 | TRBD1 | few | TRBJ1-2
TGTGCCAGCCGCTCATCTAGCGGGAACACTTACAATGAGCAGTTCTTC | CASRSSSGNTYNEQFF | TRBV25-1 | TRBD2 | NA | TRBJ2-1
TGTGCCAGCAGTTACCAGCCTGACATCAATGAAAAACTGTTTTTT | CASSYQPDINEKLFF | TRBV6-5 | NA | NA | TRBJ1-4
TGTGCCAGCAGCTTAGGGACAGGGATTGAAGCTTTCTTT | CASSLGTGIEAFF | TRBV11-2 | TRBD1 | medium-sized | TRBJ1-1
TGTGCCAGCAGTTCATCGGGGACTAGCACAGATACGCAGTATTTT | CASSSSGTSTDTQYF | TRBV6-5 | NA | NA | TRBJ2-3
TGTGCCAGCAGCGTCAGGGGGGAAGGGGCCAACGTCCTGACTTTC | CASSVRGEGANVLTF | TRBV5-4 | NA | NA | TRBJ2-6
TGTGCCAGCAGAACGCCAAAGGCCTTCCCTTATGAAAAACTGTTTTTT | CASRTPKAFPYEKLFF | TRBV6-6 | NA | NA | TRBJ1-4
TGTGCCAGCAGCCCTGGACTAGCGGGAGGGCCTGAGGAGACCCAGTACTTC | CASSPGLAGGPEETQYF | TRBV5-4 | TRBD2 | NA | TRBJ2-5
TGTGCCAGCAGTTACGCGGCAGTGGCGGGTGAAAAACTGTTTTTT | CASSYAAVAGEKLFF | TRBV6-5 | NA | NA | TRBJ1-4
TGCAGCGTTGAAGGGCAGGGGGCAGATACGCAGTATTTT | CSVEGQGADTQYF | TRBV29-1 | TRBD1 | few | TRBJ2-3
TGTGCCAGCAGCTCCCGGACAGGGGGAACTGAAGCTTTCTTT | CASSSRTGGTEAFF | TRBV7-2 | TRBD1 | medium-sized | TRBJ1-1
TGCAGCGTTGAAGAAGGGGGGACAGGGAGATCCTACGAGCAGTACTTC | CSVEEGGTGRSYEQYF | TRBV29-1 | TRBD1 | NA | TRBJ2-7
TGTGCCAGCAGCTCGGGACAGTCAGTCCAAGAGACCCAGTACTTC | CASSSGQSVQETQYF | TRBV11-3 | TRBD1 | NA | TRBJ2-5
TGTGCCAGCAGTTCGACCCATAGCGGGCGCGAATACTTC | CASSSTHSGREYF | TRBV6-6 | TRBD2 | NA | TRBJ2-5
TGTGCCAGTAGTCCGGACAGGGAAGAGACCCAGTACTTC | CASSPDREETQYF | TRBV19 | TRBD1 | NA | TRBJ2-5
TGTGCCAGCAGCTTCGAGGGGGGAAGAATGAGTGACGAGCAGTACTTC | CASSFEGGRMSDEQYF | TRBV11-2 | NA | NA | TRBJ2-7
TGTGCCAGCTCACCAACAGCTAGCGTCTACAATGAGCAGTTCTTC | CASSPTASVYNEQFF | TRBV18 | NA | NA | TRBJ2-1
TGTGCCACCAGACAGAGCTTTAACTATGGCTACACCTTC | CATRQSFNYGYTF | TRBV19 | NA | NA | TRBJ1-2
TGTGCCACCGTCCCGGGACAGGGGGCGAACACTGAAGCTTTCTTT | CATVPGQGANTEAFF | TRBV19 | TRBD1 | medium-sized | TRBJ1-1
TGTGCCAGTGAACCCCGGGCTAGTCGCCACAATGAGCAGTTCTTC | CASEPRASRHNEQFF | TRBV28 | NA | NA | TRBJ2-1
TGCGCCAGCAGCTTGGACGGAGAACATCCAGCCTACGAGCAGTACTTC | CASSLDGEHPAYEQYF | TRBV5-1 | NA | NA | TRBJ2-7